Only a few counts were recorded for the clone carrying this T cell receptor beta chain. Antigen unknown. This CDR3 has 14 amino acids. V shed 1 base and J shed 4 bases, with 11 bases lying between them. Per the germline V gene, CDR1 is GTSNPN and CDR2 is SVGIG (reference sequence). This sample was taken from a study of T cells after yellow fever vaccination. General study results and limits: Though weaker, the secondary response peaked faster, on day 5 versus 15. Detected again after the booster were most primary-vaccination clones, at approximately 96% CD4 and about 89% CD8.

Template switching by 5'RACE produced TCR cDNA, adding a universal primer site and UMIs. A single record per CDR3 protein comes from TCRdb applying MiXCR to the 5' RACE reads. The profile shows hundreds of thousands of distinct CDR3 sequences, about 8.7% of them singletons. This chain connects TRBV30 to TRBJ1-5; tentative D call: TRBD1 (6 bases). This specimen consisted of PBMCs, obtained on the day of the first yellow fever vaccination. This sequence was found in a young man who received the YFV17D yellow fever vaccine. The CDR3, as DNA: TGTGCCTGGAGTGAAGGGGGTTTAAATCAGCCCCAGCATTTT. As protein: CAWSEGGLNQPQHF.